A single T cell receptor (beta chain) is shown here with its context. No antigen is known for it. In germline, CDR1 is MNHNY, CDR2 SVGAGI (reference sequence). This CDR3 is built from 15 residues. Trimming stripped 5 bases from V and 0 bases from J, with 12 bases between. This cohort consisted of healthy bone marrow donors. This sample is part of a study of cytomegalovirus exposure and HLA in healthy donors. Broader study findings: A reported reduction in N-insertions relative to the 666-donor mean was seen in an Asian-associated ancestry cluster in a later analysis. Donor immune exposure was known only as CMV serostatus. The authors later linked a missense DCLRE1C variant to TCR beta V- and J-gene trimming.

Vbeta (60) and Jbeta (13) primers were used in the PCR. The table came from immunoSEQ multiplex PCR; TCRdb's copy has only in-frame clones and leaves some out. The sample has around 88,000 clones, under 85% seen once. This receptor was identified in a man aged 50 to 60 in good health and CMV-seropositive. The sequencing input was PBMCs. The chain couples TRBV6-6 to TRBJ2-3; possible D gene TRBD1, 6 bases. The CDR3 DNA is TGTGCCAGCAGTCCTAGGGACAAAAGCACAGATACGCAGTATTTT. Translation: CASSPRDKSTDTQYF.